The sequence of this TCR beta chain was determined in a study of blood T cell repertoires in COVID-19. Study overall: The analysed material was cDNA or gDNA that came from T cells, B-cell-depleted T cells, or PBMCs.

Germline lookup yields CDR1 SGHRS and CDR2 YFSETQ. The CDR3 covers 16 residues. Trimming cost V 5 bases and J 1 base; bases outside gene matches: 8. Recruits, aged roughly 18 to 95 years, lived in roughly 22 US areas. Participant-given clinical history determined each cohort assignment. Measured with immunoSEQ multiplex PCR; TCRdb has only the in-frame clones, and not every one. The sample carries over 300,000 clones, approximately 87% recorded once. The specimen was PBMCs or T cells enriched from blood (not recorded which). This TCR was recovered from a woman in her twenties or thirties with acute COVID-19. The chain is built from TRBV5-1 and TRBJ1-1; 10 bases agree with TRBD1. The CDR3 here is CASRDWTGGRNTEAFF. In DNA, the CDR3 is TGCGCCAGCAGGGACTGGACAGGGGGGCGGAACACTGAAGCTTTCTTT.